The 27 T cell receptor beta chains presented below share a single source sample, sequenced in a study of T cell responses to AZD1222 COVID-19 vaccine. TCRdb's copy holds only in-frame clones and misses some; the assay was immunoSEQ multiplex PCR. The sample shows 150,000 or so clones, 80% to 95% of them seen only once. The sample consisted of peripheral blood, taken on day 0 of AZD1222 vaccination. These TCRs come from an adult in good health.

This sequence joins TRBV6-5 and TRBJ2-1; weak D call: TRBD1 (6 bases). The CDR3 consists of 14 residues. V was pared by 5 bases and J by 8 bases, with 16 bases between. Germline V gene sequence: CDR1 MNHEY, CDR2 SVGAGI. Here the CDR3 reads CASSNRVEGYEQFF. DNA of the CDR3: TGTGCCAGCAGTAACAGGGTCGAAGGGTATGAGCAGTTCTTC.

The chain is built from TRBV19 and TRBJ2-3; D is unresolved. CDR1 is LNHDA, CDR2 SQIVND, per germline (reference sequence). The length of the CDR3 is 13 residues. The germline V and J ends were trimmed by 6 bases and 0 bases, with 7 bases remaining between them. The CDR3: CASSTPSTDTQYF. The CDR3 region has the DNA TGTGCCAGTAGCACCCCCAGCACAGATACGCAGTATTTT.

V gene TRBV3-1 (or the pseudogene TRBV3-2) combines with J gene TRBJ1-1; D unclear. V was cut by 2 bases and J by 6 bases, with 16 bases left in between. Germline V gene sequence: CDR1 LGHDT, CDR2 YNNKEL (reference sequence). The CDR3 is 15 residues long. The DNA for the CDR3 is TGTGCCAGCAGCCAACAAGTCCCGGGTGGGGCTGAAGCTTTCTTT. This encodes CASSQQVPGGAEAFF.

This chain's CDR3 is CASSKAGATYNEQFF. In DNA, the CDR3 is TGTGCCAGTAGCAAAGCGGGGGCCACCTACAATGAGCAGTTCTTC. V is TRBV19 and J is TRBJ2-1; 8 nucleotides match TRBD2. This CDR3 spans 15 amino acids. CDR1 LNHDA and CDR2 SQIVND come from the germline V gene (reference sequence). Unmatched junction bases numbered 6, after V lost 6 bases and J lost 2 bases.

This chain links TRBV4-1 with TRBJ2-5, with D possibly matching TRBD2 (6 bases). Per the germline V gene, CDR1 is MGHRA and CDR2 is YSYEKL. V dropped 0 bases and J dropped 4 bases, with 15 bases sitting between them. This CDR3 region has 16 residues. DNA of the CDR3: TGCGCCAGCAGCCAAGAGGAGGGGCTACTAGGAGAGACCCAGTACTTC. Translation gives CASSQEEGLLGETQYF.

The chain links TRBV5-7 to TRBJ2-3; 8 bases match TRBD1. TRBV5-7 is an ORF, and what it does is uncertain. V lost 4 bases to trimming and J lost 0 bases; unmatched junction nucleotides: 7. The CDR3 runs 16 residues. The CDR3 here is CASSANRDRSTDTQYF. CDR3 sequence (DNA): TGTGCCAGCAGCGCAAACCGGGACAGGAGCACAGATACGCAGTATTTT.

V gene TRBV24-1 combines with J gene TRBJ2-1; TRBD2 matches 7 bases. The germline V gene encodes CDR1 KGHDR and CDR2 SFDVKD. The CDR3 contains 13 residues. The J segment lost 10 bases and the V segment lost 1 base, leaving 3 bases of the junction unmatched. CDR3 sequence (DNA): TGTGCCACCAGTGATTTCTGGGGAGGGGAGCAGTTCTTC. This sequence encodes CATSDFWGGEQFF.

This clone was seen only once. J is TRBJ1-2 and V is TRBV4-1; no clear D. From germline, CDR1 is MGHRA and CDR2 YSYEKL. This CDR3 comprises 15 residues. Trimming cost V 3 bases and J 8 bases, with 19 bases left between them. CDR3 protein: CASSQGDTAGDGYTF. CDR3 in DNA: TGCGCCAGCAGCCAGGGCGATACAGCGGGAGACGGCTACACCTTC.

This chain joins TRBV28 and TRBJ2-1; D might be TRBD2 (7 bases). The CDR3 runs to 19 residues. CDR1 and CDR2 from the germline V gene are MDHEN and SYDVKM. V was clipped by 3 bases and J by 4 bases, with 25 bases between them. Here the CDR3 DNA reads TGTGCCAGCAGTTTCCCCTCCGTGACCGGGGGGCCAAAATACAATGAGCAGTTCTTC. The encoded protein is CASSFPSVTGGPKYNEQFF. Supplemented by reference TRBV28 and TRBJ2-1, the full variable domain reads DVKVTQSSRYLVKRTGEKVFLECVQDMDHENMFWYRQDPGLGLRLIYFSYDVKMKEKGDIPEGYSVSREKKERFSLILESASTNQTSMYLCASSFPSVTGGPKYNEQFFGPGTRLTVL.

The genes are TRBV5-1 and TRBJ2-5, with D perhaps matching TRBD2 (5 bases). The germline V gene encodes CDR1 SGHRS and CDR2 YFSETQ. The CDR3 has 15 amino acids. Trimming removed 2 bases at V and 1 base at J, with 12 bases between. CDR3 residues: CASSFLAGTQETQYF. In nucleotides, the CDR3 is TGCGCCAGCAGCTTCTTGGCGGGTACCCAAGAGACCCAGTACTTC.

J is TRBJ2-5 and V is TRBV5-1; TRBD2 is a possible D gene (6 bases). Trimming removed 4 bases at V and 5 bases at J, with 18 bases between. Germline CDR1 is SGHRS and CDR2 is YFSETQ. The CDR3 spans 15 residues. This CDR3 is CASSGDSTYFETQYF. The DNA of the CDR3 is TGCGCCAGCAGCGGGGACTCGACCTATTTTGAGACCCAGTACTTC.

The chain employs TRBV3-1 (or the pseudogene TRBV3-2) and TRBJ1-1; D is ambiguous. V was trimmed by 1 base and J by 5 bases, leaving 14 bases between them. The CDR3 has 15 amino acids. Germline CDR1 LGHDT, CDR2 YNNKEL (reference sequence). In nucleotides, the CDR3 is TGTGCCAGCAGCCAAGGTCTTTCTAGGGCAACTGAAGCTTTCTTT. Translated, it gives CASSQGLSRATEAFF.

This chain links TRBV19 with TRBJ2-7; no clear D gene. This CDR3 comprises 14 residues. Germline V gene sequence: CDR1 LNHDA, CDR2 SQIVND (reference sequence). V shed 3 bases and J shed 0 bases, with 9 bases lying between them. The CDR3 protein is CASSIRTPSYEQYF. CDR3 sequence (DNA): TGTGCCAGTAGTATCAGGACGCCCTCCTACGAGCAGTACTTC.

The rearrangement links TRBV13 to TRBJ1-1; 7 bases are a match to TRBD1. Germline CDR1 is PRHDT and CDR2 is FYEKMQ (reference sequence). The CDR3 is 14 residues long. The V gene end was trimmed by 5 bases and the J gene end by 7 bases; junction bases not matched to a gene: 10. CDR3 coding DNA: TGTGCCAGCAGCCATTCAGGGGGAGGAGATGAAGCTTTCTTT. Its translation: CASSHSGGGDEAFF.

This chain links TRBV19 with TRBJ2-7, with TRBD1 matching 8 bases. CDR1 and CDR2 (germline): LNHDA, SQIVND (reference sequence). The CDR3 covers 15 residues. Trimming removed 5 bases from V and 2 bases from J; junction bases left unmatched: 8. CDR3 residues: CASSLRDRTTYEQYF. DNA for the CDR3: TGTGCCAGTAGTCTGAGGGACAGGACAACCTACGAGCAGTACTTC.

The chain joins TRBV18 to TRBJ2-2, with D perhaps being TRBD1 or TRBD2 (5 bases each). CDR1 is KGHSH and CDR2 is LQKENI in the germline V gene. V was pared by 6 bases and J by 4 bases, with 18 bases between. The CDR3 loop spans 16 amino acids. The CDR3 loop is CASSPRGGTGTGELFF. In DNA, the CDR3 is TGTGCCAGCTCCCCCCGGGGCGGAACCGGCACCGGGGAGCTGTTTTTT.

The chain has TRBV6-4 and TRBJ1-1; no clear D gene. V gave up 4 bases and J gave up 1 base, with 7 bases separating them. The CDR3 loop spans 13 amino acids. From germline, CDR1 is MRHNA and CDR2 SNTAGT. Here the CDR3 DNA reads TGTGCCAGCAGTGTTGTTCCGAACACTGAAGCTTTCTTT. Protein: CASSVVPNTEAFF.

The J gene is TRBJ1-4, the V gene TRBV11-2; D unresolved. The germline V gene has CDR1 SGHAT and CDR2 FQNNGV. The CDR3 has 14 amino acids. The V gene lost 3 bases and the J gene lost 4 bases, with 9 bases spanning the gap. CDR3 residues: CASSLRSDNEKLFF. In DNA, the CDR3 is TGTGCCAGCAGCTTGAGATCGGATAATGAAAAACTGTTTTTT. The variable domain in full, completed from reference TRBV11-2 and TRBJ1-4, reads EAGVAQSPRYKIIEKRQSVAFWCNPISGHATLYWYQQILGQGPKLLIQFQNNGVVDDSQLPKDRFSAERLKGVDSTLKIQPAKLEDSAVYLCASSLRSDNEKLFFGSGTQLSVL.

The CDR3 reads CASSPLANTEAFF. The CDR3 bases are TGTGCCAGCAGTCCTTTGGCGAACACTGAAGCTTTCTTT. V and J are TRBV28 and TRBJ1-1, with D unresolved. V dropped 5 bases and J dropped 1 base, with 8 bases sitting between them. In germline, CDR1 is MDHEN, CDR2 SYDVKM. The CDR3 has 13 residues. The full variable domain, completed using reference TRBV28 and TRBJ1-1, is DVKVTQSSRYLVKRTGEKVFLECVQDMDHENMFWYRQDPGLGLRLIYFSYDVKMKEKGDIPEGYSVSREKKERFSLILESASTNQTSMYLCASSPLANTEAFFGQGTRLTVV.

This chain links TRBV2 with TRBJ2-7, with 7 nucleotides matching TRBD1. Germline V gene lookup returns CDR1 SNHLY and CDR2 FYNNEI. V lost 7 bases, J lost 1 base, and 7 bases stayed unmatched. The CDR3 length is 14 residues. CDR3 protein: CASTSRGQSYEQYF. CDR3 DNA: TGTGCCAGCACATCGAGGGGACAGTCCTACGAGCAGTACTTC.

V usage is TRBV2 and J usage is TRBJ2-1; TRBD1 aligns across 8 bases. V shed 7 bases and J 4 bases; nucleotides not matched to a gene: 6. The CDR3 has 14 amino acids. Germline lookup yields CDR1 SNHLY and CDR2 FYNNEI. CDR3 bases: TGTGCCAGCAAGTCGGGACAGGCGTACAATGAGCAGTTCTTC. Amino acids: CASKSGQAYNEQFF.

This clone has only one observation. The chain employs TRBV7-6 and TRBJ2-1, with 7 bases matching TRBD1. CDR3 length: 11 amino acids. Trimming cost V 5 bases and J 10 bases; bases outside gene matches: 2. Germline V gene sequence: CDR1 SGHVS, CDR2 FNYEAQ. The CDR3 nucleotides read TGTGCCAGCAGCGACAGGGTAGAGCAGTTCTTC. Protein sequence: CASSDRVEQFF.

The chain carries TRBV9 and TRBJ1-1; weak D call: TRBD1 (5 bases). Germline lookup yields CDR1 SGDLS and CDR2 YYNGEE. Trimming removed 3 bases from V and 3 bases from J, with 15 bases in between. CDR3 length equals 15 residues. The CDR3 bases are TGTGCCAGCAGCGCGGTTCAAAAGGGGTACACTGAAGCTTTCTTT. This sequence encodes CASSAVQKGYTEAFF.

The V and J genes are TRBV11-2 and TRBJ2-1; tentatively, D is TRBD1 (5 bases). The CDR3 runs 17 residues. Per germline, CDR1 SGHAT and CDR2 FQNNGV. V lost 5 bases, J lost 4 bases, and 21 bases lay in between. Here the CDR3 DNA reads TGTGCCAGCAGCCTCCTTGGGGCAGGCCCCTCTTACAATGAGCAGTTCTTC. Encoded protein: CASSLLGAGPSYNEQFF. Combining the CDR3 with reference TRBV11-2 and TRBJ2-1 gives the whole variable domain EAGVAQSPRYKIIEKRQSVAFWCNPISGHATLYWYQQILGQGPKLLIQFQNNGVVDDSQLPKDRFSAERLKGVDSTLKIQPAKLEDSAVYLCASSLLGAGPSYNEQFFGPGTRLTVL.

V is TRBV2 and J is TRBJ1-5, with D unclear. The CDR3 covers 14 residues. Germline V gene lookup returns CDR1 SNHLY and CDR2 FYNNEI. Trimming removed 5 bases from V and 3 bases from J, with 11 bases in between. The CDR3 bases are TGTGCCAGCAGTTCTACCGGGATCAATCAGCCCCAGCATTTT. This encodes CASSSTGINQPQHF.

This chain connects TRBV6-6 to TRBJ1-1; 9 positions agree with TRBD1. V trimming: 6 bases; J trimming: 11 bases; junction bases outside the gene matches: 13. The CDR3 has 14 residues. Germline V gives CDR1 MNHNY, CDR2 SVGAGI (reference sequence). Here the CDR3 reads CASSHGTGTVWAFF. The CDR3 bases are TGTGCCAGCAGCCACGGGACAGGGACGGTTTGGGCTTTCTTT.

The CDR3 bases are TGTGCCAGCGGAGCGAAGCCCTACGAGCAGTACTTC. Translated, it gives CASGAKPYEQYF. The rearrangement joins TRBV2 to TRBJ2-7, with no clear D. The germline V gene encodes CDR1 SNHLY and CDR2 FYNNEI. Deletions cut 8 bases from V and 2 bases from J, with 10 bases between. The CDR3 is 12 amino acids.